The sequence of this T cell receptor (beta chain) was determined in a study of T cells in Graves' hyperthyroidism and ophthalmopathy. Notes on this clonotype: Antigen specificity is unknown.

Study-wide findings and caveats: A model of 13 V-J features distinguished ophthalmopathy from stable hyperthyroidism.

This CDR3 has 11 amino acids. Germline loops: CDR1 DFQATT, CDR2 SNEGSKA (reference sequence). The V gene lost 3 bases and the J gene lost 9 bases, with 9 bases spanning the gap. The source material, RNA transcripts, was used to amplify TCR beta CDR3 regions. Carried out on the TCR CDR3, a first-round RT-PCR used the HTBI primer set. TCRdb re-derived calls from the multiplex PCR reads in MiXCR, one entry per CDR3 protein. The sample yields hundreds of thousands of distinct CDR3 sequences, around 15% seen once. Sequenced material: blood. This clonotype was obtained from a woman under 30 with Graves' hyperthyroidism. The V call is TRBV20-1, the J call TRBJ2-1, with a weak D call TRBD1 (5 bases). As DNA, the CDR3 is TGCAGTGCTAGTAGACAGTTTGAGCAGTTCTTC. This translates into CSASRQFEQFF.